This T cell receptor (beta chain) was observed in a study of blood T cell repertoires in COVID-19. Looking at the study overall: Acute and convalescent COVID-19 specimens originated in the United States, Italy and Spain. T cells, B-cell-depleted T cells, or PBMCs supplied cDNA or gDNA.

The CDR3 covers 15 residues. The germline V gene encodes CDR1 SGDLS and CDR2 YYNGEE. Trimming took 4 bases from V and 6 from J; bases not matched to a gene: 7. The sample holds one count of this clone. Libraries were prepared by immunoSEQ multiplex PCR; TCRdb keeps only in-frame clonotypes and omits some of them. The data contain around 290,000 clones, 86% of them singletons. The gene calls are TRBV9 and TRBJ2-7; 13 bases align to TRBD2. Sequenced: PBMCs or T cells enriched from blood (not recorded which). The receptor was isolated from a woman under 30 who had recovered from COVID-19. CDR3 in DNA: TGTGCCAGCAGCCCTCGACTAGCGGGAGGCATCGAGCAGTACTTC. Translation: CASSPRLAGGIEQYF.